This T cell receptor beta chain was profiled in a study of T cell changes during pregnancy in multiple sclerosis. Germline loops: CDR1 PRHDT, CDR2 FYEKMQ (reference sequence). The CDR3 loop spans 14 amino acids. V lost 3 bases, J lost 0 bases, and 9 bases lay in between. TCRdb keeps only in-frame clones here, not all; method: immunoSEQ multiplex PCR. Among around 19,000 clones listed, nearly 90% were seen once. This chain connects TRBV13 to TRBJ2-7, with D perhaps matching TRBD1 (5 bases). The sample here was CD8+ T cells from peripheral blood mononuclear cells, taken after pregnancy. This clonotype was sampled from a female donor in good health, enrolled as a control in a pregnancy study. CDR3 DNA: TGTGCCAGCAGCTTCCTAGACAGCTCCTACGAGCAGTACTTC. Encoded protein: CASSFLDSSYEQYF. The entire variable domain, with the rest obtained from reference TRBV13 and TRBJ2-7, is as follows: AAGVIQSPRHLIKEKRETATLKCYPIPRHDTVYWYQQGPGQDPQFLISFYEKMQSDKGSIPDRFSAQQFSDYHSELNMSSLELGDSALYFCASSFLDSSYEQYFGPGTRLTVT.